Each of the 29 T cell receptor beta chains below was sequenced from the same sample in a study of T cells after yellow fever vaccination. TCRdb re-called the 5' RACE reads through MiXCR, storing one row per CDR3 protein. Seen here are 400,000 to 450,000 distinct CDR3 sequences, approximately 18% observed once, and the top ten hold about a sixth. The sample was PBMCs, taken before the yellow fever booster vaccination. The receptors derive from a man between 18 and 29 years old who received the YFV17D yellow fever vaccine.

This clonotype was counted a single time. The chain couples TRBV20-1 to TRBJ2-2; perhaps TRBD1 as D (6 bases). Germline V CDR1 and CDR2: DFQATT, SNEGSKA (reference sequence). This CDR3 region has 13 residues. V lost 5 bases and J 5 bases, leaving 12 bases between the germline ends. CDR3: CSAFRGTTGELFF. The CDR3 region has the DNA TGCAGTGCTTTCAGGGGTACTACCGGGGAGCTGTTTTTT.

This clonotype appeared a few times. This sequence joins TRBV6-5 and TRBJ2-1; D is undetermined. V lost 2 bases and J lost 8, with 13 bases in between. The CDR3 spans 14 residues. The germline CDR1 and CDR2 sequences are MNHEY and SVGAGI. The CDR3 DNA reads TGTGCCAGCAGTTACGTGACCCCTAGAGATGAGCAGTTCTTC. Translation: CASSYVTPRDEQFF.

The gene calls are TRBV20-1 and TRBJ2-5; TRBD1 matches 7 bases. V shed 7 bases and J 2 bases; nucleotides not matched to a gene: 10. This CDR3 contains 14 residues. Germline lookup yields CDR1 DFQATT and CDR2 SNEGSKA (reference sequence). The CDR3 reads CSGNHGTAQETQYF. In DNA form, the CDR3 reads TGCAGTGGGAATCACGGGACAGCTCAAGAGACCCAGTACTTC.

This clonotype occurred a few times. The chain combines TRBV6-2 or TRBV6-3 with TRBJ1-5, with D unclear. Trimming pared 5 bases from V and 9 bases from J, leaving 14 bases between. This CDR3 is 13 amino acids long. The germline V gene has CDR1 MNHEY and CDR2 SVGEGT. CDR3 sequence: CASSLSPSLPQHF. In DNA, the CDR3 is TGTGCCAGCAGTCTATCCCCCTCCTTGCCCCAGCATTTT.

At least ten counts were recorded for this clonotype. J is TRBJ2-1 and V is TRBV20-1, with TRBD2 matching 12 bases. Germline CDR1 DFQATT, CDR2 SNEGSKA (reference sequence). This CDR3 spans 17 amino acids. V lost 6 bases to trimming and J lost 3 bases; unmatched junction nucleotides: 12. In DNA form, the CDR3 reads TGCAGTGCCCCAGGGACTAGCGGGTCCACCTACTACAATGAGCAGTTCTTC. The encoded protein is CSAPGTSGSTYYNEQFF.

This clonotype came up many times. CDR3 sequence reads: CASSLIPSGGANEQFF. The DNA of the CDR3 is TGTGCCAGCAGCTTAATTCCTAGCGGGGGGGCTAATGAGCAGTTCTTC. J is TRBJ2-1 and V is TRBV7-2; TRBD2 agrees at 12 bases. V shed 2 bases and J 7 bases; nucleotides not matched to a gene: 6. There are 16 residues in the CDR3. The germline V gene has CDR1 SGHTA and CDR2 FQGNSA.

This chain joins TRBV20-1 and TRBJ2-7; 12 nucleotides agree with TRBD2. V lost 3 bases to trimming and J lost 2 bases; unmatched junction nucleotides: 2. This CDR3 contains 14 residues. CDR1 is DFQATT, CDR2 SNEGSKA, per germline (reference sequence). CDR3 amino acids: CSASWTSGAYEQYV. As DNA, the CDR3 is TGCAGTGCTAGTTGGACTAGCGGGGCCTACGAGCAGTACGTC.

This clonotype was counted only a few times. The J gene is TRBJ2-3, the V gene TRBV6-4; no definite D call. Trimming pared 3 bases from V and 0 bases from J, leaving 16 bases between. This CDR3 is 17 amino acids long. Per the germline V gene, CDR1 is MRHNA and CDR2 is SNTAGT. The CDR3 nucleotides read TGTGCCAGCAGTGATCTTCCTCCGGGCCTCAGCACAGATACGCAGTATTTT. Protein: CASSDLPPGLSTDTQYF.

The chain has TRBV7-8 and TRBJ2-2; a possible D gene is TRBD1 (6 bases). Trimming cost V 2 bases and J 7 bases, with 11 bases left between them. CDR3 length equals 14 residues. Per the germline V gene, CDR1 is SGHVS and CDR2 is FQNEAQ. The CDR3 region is CASSLNRAGGELFF. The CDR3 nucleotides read TGTGCCAGCAGCTTAAACAGGGCGGGCGGGGAGCTGTTTTTT. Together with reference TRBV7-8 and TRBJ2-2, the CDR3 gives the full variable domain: GAGVSQSPRYKVAKRGQDVALRCDPISGHVSLFWYQQALGQGPEFLTYFQNEAQLDKSGLPSDRFFAERPEGSVSTLKIQRTQQEDSAVYLCASSLNRAGGELFFGEGSRLTVL.

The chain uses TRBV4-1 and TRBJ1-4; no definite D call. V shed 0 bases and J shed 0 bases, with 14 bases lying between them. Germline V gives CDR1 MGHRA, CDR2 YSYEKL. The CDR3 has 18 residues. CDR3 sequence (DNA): TGCGCCAGCAGCCAAGATTCCGGCGGTGATGCAACTAATGAAAAACTGTTTTTT. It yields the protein CASSQDSGGDATNEKLFF.

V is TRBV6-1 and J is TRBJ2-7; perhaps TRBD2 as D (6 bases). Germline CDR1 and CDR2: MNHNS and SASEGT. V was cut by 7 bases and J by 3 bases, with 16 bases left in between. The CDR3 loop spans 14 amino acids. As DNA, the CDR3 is TGTGCCAGCACCGGGAGTTGGTGGGACTACGAGCAGTACTTC. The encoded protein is CASTGSWWDYEQYF.

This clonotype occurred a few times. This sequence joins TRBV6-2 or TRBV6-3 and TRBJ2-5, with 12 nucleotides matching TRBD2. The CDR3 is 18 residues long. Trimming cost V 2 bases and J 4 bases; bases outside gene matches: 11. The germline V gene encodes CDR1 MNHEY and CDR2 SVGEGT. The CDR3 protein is CASSYARLAGAKIETQYF. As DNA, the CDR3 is TGTGCCAGCAGTTACGCCCGACTAGCGGGGGCCAAGATAGAGACCCAGTACTTC.

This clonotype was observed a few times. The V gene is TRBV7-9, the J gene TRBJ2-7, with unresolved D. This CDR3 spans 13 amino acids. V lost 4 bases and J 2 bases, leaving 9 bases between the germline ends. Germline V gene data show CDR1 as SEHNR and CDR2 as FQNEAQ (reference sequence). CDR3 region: CASSYIAPYEQYF. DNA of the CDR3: TGTGCCAGCAGCTACATTGCCCCCTACGAGCAGTACTTC.

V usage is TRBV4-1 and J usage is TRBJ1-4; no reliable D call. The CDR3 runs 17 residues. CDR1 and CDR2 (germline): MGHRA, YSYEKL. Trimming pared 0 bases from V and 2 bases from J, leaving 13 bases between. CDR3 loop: CASSQDRYIGTNEKLFF. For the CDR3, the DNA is TGCGCCAGCAGCCAAGATCGGTATATAGGGACTAATGAAAAACTGTTTTTT.

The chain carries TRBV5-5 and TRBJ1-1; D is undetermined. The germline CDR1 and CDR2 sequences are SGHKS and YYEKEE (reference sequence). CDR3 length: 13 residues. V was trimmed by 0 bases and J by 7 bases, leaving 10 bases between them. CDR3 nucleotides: TGTGCCAGCAGCTTGGCCGCGGCACGTGAAGCTTTCTTT. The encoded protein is CASSLAAAREAFF.

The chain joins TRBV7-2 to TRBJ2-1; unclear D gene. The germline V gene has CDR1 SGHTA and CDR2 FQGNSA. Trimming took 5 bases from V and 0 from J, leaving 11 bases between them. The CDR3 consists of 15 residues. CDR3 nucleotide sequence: TGTGCCAGCAGCCCGGCGGCTAGCTCCTACAATGAGCAGTTCTTC. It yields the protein CASSPAASSYNEQFF.

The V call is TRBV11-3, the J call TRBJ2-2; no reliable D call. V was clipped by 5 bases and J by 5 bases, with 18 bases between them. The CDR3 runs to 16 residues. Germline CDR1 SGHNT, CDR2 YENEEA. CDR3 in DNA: TGTGCCAGCAGCCCGCCCCGAACCTTCACGACCGGGGAGCTGTTTTTT. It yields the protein CASSPPRTFTTGELFF.

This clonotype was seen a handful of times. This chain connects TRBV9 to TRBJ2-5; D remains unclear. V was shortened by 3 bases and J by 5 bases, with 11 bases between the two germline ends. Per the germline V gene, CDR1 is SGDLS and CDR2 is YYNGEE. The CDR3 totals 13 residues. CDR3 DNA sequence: TGTGCCAGCAGCGGGCCATTAGGCGAGACCCAGTACTTC. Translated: CASSGPLGETQYF.

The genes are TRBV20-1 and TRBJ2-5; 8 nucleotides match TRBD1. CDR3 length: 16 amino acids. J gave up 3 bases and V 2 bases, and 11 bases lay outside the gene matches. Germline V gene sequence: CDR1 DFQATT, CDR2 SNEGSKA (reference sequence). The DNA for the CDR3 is TGCAGTGCTAGATCGGGCAGGGGGCGAGGGAAAGAGACCCAGTACTTC. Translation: CSARSGRGRGKETQYF.

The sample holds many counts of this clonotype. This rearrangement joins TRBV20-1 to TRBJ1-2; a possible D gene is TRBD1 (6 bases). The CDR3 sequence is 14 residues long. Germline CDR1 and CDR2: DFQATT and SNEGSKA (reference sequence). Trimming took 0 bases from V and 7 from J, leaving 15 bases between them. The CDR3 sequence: CSARDRGGTVGYTF. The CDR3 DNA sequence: TGCAGTGCTAGAGATAGGGGGGGGACCGTTGGCTACACCTTC.

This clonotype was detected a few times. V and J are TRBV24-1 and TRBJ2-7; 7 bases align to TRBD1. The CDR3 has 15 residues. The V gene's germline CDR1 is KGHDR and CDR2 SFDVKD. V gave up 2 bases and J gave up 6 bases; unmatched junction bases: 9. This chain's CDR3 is CATSDSRQGAVEQYF. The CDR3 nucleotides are TGTGCCACCAGTGATTCGCGACAGGGCGCGGTCGAGCAGTACTTC.

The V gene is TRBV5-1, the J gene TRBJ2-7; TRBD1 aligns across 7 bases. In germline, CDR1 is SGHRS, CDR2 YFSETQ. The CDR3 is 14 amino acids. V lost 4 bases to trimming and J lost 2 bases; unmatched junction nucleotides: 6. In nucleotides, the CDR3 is TGCGCCAGCAGCGAGCGTCAGGGGGCCTACGAGCAGTACTTC. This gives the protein CASSERQGAYEQYF.

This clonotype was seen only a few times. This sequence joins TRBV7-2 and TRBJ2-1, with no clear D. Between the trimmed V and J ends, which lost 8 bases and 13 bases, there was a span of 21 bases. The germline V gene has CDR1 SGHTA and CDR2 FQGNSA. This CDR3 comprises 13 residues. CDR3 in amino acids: CASSEAAPSRQFF. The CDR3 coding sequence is TGTGCCAGCTCGGAAGCTGCCCCCTCTCGTCAGTTCTTC.

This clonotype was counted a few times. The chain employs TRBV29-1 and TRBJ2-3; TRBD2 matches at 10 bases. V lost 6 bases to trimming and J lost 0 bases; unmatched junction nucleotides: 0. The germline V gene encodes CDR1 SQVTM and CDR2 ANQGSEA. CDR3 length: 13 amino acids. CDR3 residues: CSVLAGSTDTQYF. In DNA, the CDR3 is TGCAGCGTACTAGCGGGGAGCACAGATACGCAGTATTTT.

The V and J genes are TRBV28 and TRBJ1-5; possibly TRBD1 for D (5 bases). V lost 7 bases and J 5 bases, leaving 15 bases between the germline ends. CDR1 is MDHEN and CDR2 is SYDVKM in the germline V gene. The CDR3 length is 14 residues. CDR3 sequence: CASTSGTEYQPQHF. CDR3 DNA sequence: TGTGCCAGCACATCCGGGACGGAATATCAGCCCCAGCATTTT.

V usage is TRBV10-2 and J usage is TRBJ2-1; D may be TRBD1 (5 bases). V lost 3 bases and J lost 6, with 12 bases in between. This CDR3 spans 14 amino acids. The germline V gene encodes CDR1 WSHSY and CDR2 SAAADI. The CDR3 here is CASSDSWGPNEQFF. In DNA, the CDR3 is TGCGCCAGCAGTGACTCTTGGGGCCCCAATGAGCAGTTCTTC.

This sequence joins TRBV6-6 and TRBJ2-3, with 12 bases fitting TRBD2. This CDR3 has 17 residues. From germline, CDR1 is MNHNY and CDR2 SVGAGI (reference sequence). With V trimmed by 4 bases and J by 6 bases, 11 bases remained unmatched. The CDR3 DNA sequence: TGTGCCAGCAGTTCCGAAATCCGCGGACTAGCGGGGGATACGCAGTATTTT. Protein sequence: CASSSEIRGLAGDTQYF.

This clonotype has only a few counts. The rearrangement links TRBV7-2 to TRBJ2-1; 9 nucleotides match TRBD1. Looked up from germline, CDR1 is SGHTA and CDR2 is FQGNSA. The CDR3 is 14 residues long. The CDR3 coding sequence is TGTGGCACCAATCGGGACAGGGTTGACAATGAGCAGTTCTTC. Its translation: CGTNRDRVDNEQFF.

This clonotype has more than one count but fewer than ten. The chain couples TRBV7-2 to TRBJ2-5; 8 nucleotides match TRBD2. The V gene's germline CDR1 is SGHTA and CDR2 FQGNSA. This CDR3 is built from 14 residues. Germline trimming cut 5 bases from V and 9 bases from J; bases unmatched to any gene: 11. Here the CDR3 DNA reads TGTGCCAGCAGCCCCCAAACGGTGCGGGGGGCCCAGTACTTC. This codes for CASSPQTVRGAQYF.